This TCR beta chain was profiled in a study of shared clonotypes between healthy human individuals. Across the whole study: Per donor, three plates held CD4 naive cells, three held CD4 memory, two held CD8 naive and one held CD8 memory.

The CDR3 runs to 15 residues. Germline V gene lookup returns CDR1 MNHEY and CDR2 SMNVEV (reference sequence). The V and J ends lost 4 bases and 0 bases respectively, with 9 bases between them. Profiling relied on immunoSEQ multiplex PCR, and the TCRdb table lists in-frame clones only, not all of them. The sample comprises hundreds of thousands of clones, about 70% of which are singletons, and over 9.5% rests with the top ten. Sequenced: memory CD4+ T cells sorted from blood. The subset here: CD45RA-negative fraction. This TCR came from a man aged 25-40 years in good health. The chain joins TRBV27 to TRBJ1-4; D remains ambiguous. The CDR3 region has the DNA TGTGCCAGCAGTTCGTGGAAAGCAACTAATGAAAAACTGTTTTTT. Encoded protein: CASSSWKATNEKLFF.